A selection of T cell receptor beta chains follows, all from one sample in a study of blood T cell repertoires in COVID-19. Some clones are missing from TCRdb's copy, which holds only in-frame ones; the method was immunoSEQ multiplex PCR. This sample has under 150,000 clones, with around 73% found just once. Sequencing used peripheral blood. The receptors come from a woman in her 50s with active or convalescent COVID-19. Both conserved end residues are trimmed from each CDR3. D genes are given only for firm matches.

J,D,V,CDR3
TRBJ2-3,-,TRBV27,ASTSGTLVHTQY
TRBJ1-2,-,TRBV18,ASSPTARERGYT
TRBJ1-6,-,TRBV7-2,ASSLERYSPLH
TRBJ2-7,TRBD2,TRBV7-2,ASSPPGGEQY
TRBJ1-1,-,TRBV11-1,ASSPVPGQANTEAF
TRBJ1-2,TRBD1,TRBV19,ASSQGARYGYT
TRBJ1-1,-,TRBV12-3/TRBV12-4,ASSLHRNTEAF
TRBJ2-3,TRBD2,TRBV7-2,ASSLIGAGGSTDTQY
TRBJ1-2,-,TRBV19,ASSGVLGYGYT
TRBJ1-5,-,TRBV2,ASSVAVNQPQH
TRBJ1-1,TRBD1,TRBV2,ASTPLTGQGTEAF
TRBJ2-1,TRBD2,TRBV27,ASSLEASGSNEQF
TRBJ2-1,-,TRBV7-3,ASSLTLGDEQF
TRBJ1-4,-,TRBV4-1,ASSPESRAYFATNEKLF
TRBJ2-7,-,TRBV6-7,ARQQGVSYEQY